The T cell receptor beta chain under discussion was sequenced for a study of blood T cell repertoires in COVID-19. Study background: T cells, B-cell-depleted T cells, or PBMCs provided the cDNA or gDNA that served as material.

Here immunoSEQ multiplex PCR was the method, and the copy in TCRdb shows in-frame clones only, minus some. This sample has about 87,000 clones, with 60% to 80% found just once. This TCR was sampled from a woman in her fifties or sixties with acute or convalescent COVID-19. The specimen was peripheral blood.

Here the CDR3 DNA reads TGTGCCAGCAGTGACGACAGGGCCAATGAGCAGTTCTTC. Its translation is CASSDDRANEQFF. The chain carries TRBV6-2 or TRBV6-3 and TRBJ2-1; TRBD1 aligns across 7 bases. In germline, CDR1 is MNHEY, CDR2 SVGEGT. The ends lost 5 bases at V and 6 bases at J; junction bases unmatched: 4. The CDR3 is made up of 13 amino acids.